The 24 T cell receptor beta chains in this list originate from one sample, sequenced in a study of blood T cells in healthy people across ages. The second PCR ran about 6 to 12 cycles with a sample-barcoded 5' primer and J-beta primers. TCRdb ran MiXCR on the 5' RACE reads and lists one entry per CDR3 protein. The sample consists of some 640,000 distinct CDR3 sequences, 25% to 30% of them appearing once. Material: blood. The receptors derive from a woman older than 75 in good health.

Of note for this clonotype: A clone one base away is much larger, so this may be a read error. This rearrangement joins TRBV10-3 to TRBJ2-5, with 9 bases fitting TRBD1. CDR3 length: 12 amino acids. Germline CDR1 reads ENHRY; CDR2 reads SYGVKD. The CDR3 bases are TGTGCCGTCAGGGGGACAGGGGAGACCCAGTACTTC. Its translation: CAVRGTGETQYF.

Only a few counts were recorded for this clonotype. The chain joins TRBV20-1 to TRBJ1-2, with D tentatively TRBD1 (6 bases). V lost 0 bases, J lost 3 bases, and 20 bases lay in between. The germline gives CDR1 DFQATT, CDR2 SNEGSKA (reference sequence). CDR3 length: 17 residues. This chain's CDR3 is CSARDPRTALHDYGYTF. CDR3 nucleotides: TGCAGTGCTAGAGATCCCCGGACAGCCCTTCATGACTATGGCTACACCTTC.

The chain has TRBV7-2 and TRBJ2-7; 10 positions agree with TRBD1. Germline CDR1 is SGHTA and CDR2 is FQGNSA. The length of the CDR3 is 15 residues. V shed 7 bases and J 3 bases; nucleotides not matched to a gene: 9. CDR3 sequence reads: CASTQDRGNIYEQYF. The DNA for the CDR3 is TGTGCCAGCACCCAGGACAGGGGGAACATCTACGAGCAGTACTTC.

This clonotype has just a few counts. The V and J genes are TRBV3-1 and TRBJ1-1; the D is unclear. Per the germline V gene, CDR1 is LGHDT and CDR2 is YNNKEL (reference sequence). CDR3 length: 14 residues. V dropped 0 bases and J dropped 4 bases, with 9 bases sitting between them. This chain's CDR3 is CASSQDPTSTEAFF. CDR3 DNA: TGTGCCAGCAGCCAAGACCCGACGTCCACTGAAGCTTTCTTT.

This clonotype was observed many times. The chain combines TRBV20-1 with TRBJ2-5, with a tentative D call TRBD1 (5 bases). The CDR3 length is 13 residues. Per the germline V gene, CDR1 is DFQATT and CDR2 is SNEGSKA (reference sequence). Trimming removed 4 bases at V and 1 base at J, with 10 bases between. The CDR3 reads CSATTDSQETQYF. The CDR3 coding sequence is TGCAGTGCTACTACAGACAGCCAAGAGACCCAGTACTTC.

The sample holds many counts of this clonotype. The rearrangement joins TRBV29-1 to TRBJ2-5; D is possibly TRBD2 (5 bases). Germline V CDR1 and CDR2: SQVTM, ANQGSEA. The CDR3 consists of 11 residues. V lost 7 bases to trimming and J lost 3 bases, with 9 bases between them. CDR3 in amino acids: CSAGLEETQYF. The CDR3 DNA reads TGCAGCGCCGGACTTGAAGAGACCCAGTACTTC.

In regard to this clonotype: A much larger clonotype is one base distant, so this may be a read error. CDR3 sequence: CSARPSRTDTRYF. CDR3 bases: TGCAGTGCAAGACCCTCAAGGACAGATACGCGGTATTTT. The V and J genes are TRBV20-1 and TRBJ2-3; D might be TRBD1 (6 bases). The CDR3 is 13 residues long. Germline V CDR1 and CDR2: DFQATT, SNEGSKA (reference sequence).

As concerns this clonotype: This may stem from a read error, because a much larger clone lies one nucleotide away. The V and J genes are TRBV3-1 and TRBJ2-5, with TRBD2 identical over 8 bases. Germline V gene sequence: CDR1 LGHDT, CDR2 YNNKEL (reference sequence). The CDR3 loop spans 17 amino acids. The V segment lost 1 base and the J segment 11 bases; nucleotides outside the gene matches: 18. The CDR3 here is CASSQAPAGVLDNEQYF. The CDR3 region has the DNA TGTGCCAGCAGCCAAGCGCCAGCGGGGGTTCTCGACAATGAGCAGTACTTC.

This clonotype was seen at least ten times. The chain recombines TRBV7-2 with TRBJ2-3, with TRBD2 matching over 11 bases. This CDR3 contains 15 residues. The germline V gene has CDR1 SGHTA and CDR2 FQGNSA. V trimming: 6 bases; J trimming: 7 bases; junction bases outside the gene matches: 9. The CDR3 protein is CASRPNSGGEHTQYF. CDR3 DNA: TGTGCCAGCAGACCAAATAGCGGGGGGGAACATACGCAGTATTTT. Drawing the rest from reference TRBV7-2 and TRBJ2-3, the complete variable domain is GAGVSQSPSNKVTEKGKDVELRCDPISGHTALYWYRQSLGQGLEFLIYFQGNSAPDKSGLPSDRFSAERTGGSVSTLTIQRTQQEDSAVYLCASRPNSGGEHTQYFGPGTRLTVL.

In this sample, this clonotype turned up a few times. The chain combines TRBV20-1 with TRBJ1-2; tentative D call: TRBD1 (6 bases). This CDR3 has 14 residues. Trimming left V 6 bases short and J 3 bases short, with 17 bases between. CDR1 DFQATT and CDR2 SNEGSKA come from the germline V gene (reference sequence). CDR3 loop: CSAPEGGKDYGYTF. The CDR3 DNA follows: TGCAGTGCACCTGAGGGGGGAAAGGACTATGGCTACACCTTC.

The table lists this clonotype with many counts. CDR3 in DNA: TGTGCCAGCACCGGTGGGACAGGGGGTCCTGGCTACACCTTC. This sequence encodes CASTGGTGGPGYTF. The rearrangement uses TRBV6-1 and TRBJ1-2, with TRBD1 matching over 11 bases. J was trimmed by 7 bases and V by 7 bases; bases with no gene match: 8. This CDR3 contains 14 residues. The germline gives CDR1 MNHNS, CDR2 SASEGT.

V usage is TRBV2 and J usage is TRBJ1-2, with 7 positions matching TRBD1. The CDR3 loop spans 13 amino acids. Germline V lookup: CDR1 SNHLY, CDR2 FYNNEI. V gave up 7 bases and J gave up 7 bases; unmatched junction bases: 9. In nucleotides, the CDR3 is TGTGCCAGCATTTCACGACAGGGAAGTGGCTACACCTTC. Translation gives CASISRQGSGYTF.

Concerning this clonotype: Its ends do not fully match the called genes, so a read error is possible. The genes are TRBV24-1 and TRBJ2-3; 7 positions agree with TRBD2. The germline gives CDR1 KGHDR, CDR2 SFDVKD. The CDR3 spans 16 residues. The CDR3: CAASDQGLTSTDTQYF. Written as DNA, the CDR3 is TGTGCCGCCAGTGACCAGGGACTAACTAGCACAGATACGCAGTATTTT.

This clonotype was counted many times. DNA for the CDR3: TGTGCCAGCAGCCTTCGGGGAGCGGGGGTCACAGATACGCAGTATTTT. This sequence encodes CASSLRGAGVTDTQYF. V usage is TRBV7-9 and J usage is TRBJ2-3, with 8 bases lining up with TRBD2. J was trimmed by 2 bases and V by 5 bases; bases with no gene match: 9. The CDR3 extends over 16 amino acids. Germline V lookup: CDR1 SEHNR, CDR2 FQNEAQ (reference sequence).

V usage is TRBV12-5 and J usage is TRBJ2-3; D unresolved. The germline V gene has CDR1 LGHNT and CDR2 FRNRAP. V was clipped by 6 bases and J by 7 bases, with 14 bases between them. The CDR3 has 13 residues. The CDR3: CASGPSEPYTQYF. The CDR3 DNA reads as TGTGCTAGTGGGCCATCTGAGCCCTATACGCAGTATTTT.

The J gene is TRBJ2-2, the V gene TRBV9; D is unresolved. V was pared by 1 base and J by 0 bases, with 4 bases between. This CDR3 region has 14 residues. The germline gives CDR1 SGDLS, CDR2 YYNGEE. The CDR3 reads CASSVIANTGELFF. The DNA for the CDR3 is TGTGCCAGCAGCGTAATAGCGAACACCGGGGAGCTGTTTTTT.

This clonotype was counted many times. The CDR3 loop is CASSAGQGARDYGYTF. Here the CDR3 DNA reads TGTGCCAGCAGCGCAGGACAGGGGGCGCGGGACTATGGCTACACCTTC. The V gene is TRBV9, the J gene TRBJ1-2; the match to TRBD1 covers 11 bases. Trimming at V came to 3 bases and at J to 3 bases, leaving 7 bases not matched to a gene. CDR1 SGDLS and CDR2 YYNGEE come from the germline V gene. The CDR3 covers 16 residues.

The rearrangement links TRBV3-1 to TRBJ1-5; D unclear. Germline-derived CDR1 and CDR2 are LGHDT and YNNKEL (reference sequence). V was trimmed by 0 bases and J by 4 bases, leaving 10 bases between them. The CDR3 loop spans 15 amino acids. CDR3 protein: CASSQDLGNNQPQHF. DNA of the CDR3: TGTGCCAGCAGCCAAGATCTCGGAAATAATCAGCCCCAGCATTTT.

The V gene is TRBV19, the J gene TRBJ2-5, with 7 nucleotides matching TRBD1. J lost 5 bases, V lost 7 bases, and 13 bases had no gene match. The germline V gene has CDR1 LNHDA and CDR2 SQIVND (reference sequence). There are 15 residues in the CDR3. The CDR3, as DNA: TGTGCCAGTACTTACCCGGGACAGCGGAGGGAGACCCAGTACTTC. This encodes CASTYPGQRRETQYF. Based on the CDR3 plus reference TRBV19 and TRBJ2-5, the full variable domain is DGGITQSPKYLFRKEGQNVTLSCEQNLNHDAMYWYRQDPGQGLRLIYYSQIVNDFQKGDIAEGYSVSREKKESFPLTVTSAQKNPTAFYLCASTYPGQRRETQYFGPGTRLLVL.

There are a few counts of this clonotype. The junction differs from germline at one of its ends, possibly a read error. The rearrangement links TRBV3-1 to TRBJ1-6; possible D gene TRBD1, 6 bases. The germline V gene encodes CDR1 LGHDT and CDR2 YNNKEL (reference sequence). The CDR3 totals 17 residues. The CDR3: CASSHWMQGSGNSPPHF. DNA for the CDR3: TGTGCCAGCAGCCACTGGATGCAGGGGTCGGGAAATTCACCCCCCCACTTT.

The CDR3 nucleotides read TGTGCCAGCAGTTACGAGATCGGCGGGAACACCGGGGAGCTGTTTTTT. Its protein is CASSYEIGGNTGELFF. The chain combines TRBV6-2 or TRBV6-3 with TRBJ2-2; the D is unclear. Deletions cut 2 bases from V and 1 base from J, with 11 bases between. Germline V gives CDR1 MNHEY, CDR2 SVGEGT. This CDR3 is built from 16 residues.

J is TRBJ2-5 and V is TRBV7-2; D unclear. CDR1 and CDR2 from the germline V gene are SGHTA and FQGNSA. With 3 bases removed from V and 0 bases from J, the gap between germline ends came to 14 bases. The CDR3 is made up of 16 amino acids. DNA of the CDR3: TGTGCCAGCAGCTTTGCAACTGGCCGCCACCAAGAGACCCAGTACTTC. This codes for CASSFATGRHQETQYF.

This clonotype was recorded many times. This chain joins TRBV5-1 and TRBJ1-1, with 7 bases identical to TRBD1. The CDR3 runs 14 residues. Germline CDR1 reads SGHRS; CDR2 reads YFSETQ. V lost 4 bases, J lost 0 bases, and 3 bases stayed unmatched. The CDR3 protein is CASSRDSMNTEAFF. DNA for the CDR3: TGCGCCAGCAGCCGGGACAGCATGAACACTGAAGCTTTCTTT.

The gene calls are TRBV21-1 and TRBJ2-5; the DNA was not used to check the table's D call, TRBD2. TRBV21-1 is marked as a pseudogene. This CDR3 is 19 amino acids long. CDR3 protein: CASSKPKGRSGGTQETQYF. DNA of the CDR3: TGTGCCAGCAGCAAACCAAAGGGGAGGAGCGGGGGTACTCAAGAGACCCAGTACTTC.